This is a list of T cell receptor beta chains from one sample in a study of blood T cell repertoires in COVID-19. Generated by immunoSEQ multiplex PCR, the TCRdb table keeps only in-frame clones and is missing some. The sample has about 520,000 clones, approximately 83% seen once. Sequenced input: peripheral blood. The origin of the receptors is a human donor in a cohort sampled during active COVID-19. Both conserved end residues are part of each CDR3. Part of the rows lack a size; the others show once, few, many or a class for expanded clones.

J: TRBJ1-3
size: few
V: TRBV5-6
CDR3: CASSADRLSGNTIYF

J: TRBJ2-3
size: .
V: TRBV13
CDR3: CASSFGTKDTQYF

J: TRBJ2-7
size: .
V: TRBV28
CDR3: CASSYGGLSYEQYF

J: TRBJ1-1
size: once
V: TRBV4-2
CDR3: CASSQELRNTEAFF

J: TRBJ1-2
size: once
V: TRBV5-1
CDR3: CASSPTTGTGGYTF

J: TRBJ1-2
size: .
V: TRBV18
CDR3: CASSSTPNYGYTF

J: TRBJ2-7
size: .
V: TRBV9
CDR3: CASSTGQGSPLGAYEQYF

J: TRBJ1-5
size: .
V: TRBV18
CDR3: CASSMGTGEDQPQHF

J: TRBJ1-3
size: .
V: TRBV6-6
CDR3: CASSPRVAGNTIYF

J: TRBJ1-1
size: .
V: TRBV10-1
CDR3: CASRGTGRTEAFF

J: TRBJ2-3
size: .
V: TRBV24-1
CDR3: CATSEAGGTDTQYF

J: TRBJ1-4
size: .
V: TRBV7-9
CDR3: CASSAGGEKLFF

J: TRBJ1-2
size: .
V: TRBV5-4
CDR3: CASSPGGAGVHLSYTF